This T cell receptor (beta chain) was recorded in a study of control samples from healthy donors and cancer patients. Clones were read by immunoSEQ multiplex PCR, and TCRdb kept only the in-frame ones, dropping some. The sample contains more than 100,000 clones, around 93% of which appear only once. The sequencing sample was made of blood. This TCR derives from a man younger than 35 in good health.

CDR3 DNA: TGCGCCAGCAGCTTGAGCGGGTCTTTGGGGTCGGGCTACACCTTC. Protein sequence: CASSLSGSLGSGYTF. The chain couples TRBV5-1 to TRBJ1-2; D remains unclear. The length of the CDR3 is 15 residues. Germline CDR1 reads SGHRS; CDR2 reads YFSETQ. The V and J ends lost 1 base and 8 bases respectively, with 18 bases between them.